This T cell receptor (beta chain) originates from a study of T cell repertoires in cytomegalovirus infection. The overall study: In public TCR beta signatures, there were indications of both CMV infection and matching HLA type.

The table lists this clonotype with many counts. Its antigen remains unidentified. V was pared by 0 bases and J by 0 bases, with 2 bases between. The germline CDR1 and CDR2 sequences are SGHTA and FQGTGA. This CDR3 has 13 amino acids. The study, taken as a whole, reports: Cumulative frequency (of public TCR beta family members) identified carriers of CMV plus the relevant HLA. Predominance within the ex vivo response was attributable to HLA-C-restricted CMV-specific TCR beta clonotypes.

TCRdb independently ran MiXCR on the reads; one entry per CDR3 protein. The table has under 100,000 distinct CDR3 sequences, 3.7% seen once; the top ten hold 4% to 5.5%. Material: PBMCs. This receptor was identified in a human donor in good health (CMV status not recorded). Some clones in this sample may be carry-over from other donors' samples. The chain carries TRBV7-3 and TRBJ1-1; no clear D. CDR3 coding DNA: TGTGCCAGCAGCTTAACGGTGAACACTGAAGCTTTCTTT. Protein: CASSLTVNTEAFF.